Listed below are T cell receptor beta chains from one sample, sequenced in a study of T cell changes during pregnancy in multiple sclerosis. The table came from immunoSEQ multiplex PCR; TCRdb's copy has only in-frame clones and leaves some out. The repertoire includes around 59,000 clones, around 90% of them detected once, and 2.8% sits in the top ten. Specimen: peripheral blood, collected in the third trimester of pregnancy. Receptors originate from a female donor in good health, enrolled as a control in a pregnancy study. Both conserved end residues are part of each CDR3.

V gene	J gene	CDR3 length	CDR3 protein
TRBV19	TRBJ1-1	16	CASRALRQGANTEAFF
TRBV29-1	TRBJ2-1	11	CSVGTSSEQFF
TRBV5-1	TRBJ2-2	13	CASSLEPGRELFF
TRBV7-9	TRBJ1-1	13	CASSRGGNPEAFF
TRBV15	TRBJ1-5	17	CATSRDPGGRANQPQHF
TRBV19	TRBJ1-5	15	CASSITGTANQPQHF
TRBV7-9	TRBJ1-1	13	CASSSQVDTEAFF
TRBV7-6	TRBJ2-2	17	CASSLVSASGSAGELFF
TRBV9	TRBJ2-1	14	CASSAGLGYNEQFF
TRBV9	TRBJ1-2	15	CASSVVPAGGAGYTF
TRBV7-6	TRBJ1-1	15	CASKLRPGTDTEAFF
TRBV2	TRBJ1-3	14	CATTNDISGNTIYF
TRBV11-2	TRBJ2-5	14	CASSLLEGEETQYF
TRBV25-1	TRBJ1-4	12	CASSEAYEKLFF
TRBV5-6	TRBJ2-5	14	CASSFSWQEETQYF
TRBV7-3	TRBJ2-4	16	CASSLRREGVQNIQYF
TRBV6-4	TRBJ2-3	15	CASSRLAGGTDTQYF
TRBV6-5	TRBJ1-5	12	CASSSLNQPQHF
TRBV2	TRBJ2-1	13	CAFGGAQVGEQFF
TRBV7-9	TRBJ2-6	18	CASSLATGGSPGANVLTF
TRBV12-5	TRBJ2-2	18	CASGLARGLAGGLGELFF
TRBV18	TRBJ1-2	14	CASSPTELNYGYTF
TRBV28	TRBJ1-5	15	CASSFTTGGNQPQHF
TRBV9	TRBJ1-1	15	CASSTLGQDNTEAFF
TRBV7-8	TRBJ1-1	15	CASSSQTGLNTEAFF
TRBV5-1	TRBJ2-2	17	CASSPQVAGVGTGELFF
TRBV18	TRBJ1-2	14	CASSPGPGGVGYTF
TRBV7-9	TRBJ1-1	15	CASSTPNRGATEAFF
TRBV13	TRBJ2-5	16	CASSTLQGDEGETQYF
TRBV7-9	TRBJ1-6	19	CASSPERTGGLSYNSPLHF
TRBV30	TRBJ2-3	14	CAWTGTGDGDTQYF
TRBV6-4	TRBJ2-3	14	CASSGTGGADTQYF
TRBV11-1	TRBJ2-3	16	CASSLMYGGHTDTQYF
TRBV6-1	TRBJ2-7	16	CASSEPWLAASYEQYF
TRBV5-1	TRBJ2-1	15	CASSLTSGLNNEQFF
TRBV19	TRBJ1-2	18	CASSITARQGVANYGYTF
TRBV27	TRBJ1-2	17	CASSLKPTGYGNYGYTF
TRBV30	TRBJ1-5	14	CAWSVPGGGQPQHF